A selection of T cell receptor beta chains follows, all from one sample in a study of T cell changes during pregnancy in multiple sclerosis. Some clones are missing from TCRdb's copy, which holds only in-frame ones; the method was immunoSEQ multiplex PCR. The top ten hold around 3.3% of the sample, which has approximately 61,000 clones, under 95% seen once. Material: peripheral blood, obtained in the first trimester of pregnancy. Receptors originate from a female donor in good health, enrolled as a control in a pregnancy study. Each CDR3 is given with its conserved first and last residue. Each record gives: V gene, J gene, CDR3 protein.

V gene: TRBV18; J gene: TRBJ1-1; CDR3 protein: CASSPPRNTEAFF
V gene: TRBV15; J gene: TRBJ1-1; CDR3 protein: CATSRGAGTEAFF
V gene: TRBV5-4; J gene: TRBJ2-3; CDR3 protein: CASSLGLAGGPTSTDTQYF
V gene: TRBV10-3; J gene: TRBJ1-1; CDR3 protein: CAISDIRGSEAFF
V gene: TRBV29-1; J gene: TRBJ2-7; CDR3 protein: CSGRTGSYEQYF
V gene: TRBV18; J gene: TRBJ2-2; CDR3 protein: CASLDRSTGELFF
V gene: TRBV4-3; J gene: TRBJ1-4; CDR3 protein: CASSQSGTGGEKLFF
V gene: TRBV18; J gene: TRBJ2-4; CDR3 protein: CASSPRDRENIQYF
V gene: TRBV11-3; J gene: TRBJ1-1; CDR3 protein: CASSLRSTEAFF
V gene: TRBV5-1; J gene: TRBJ1-5; CDR3 protein: CASSQQGDSNQPQHF
V gene: TRBV6-1; J gene: TRBJ1-2; CDR3 protein: CASSVSGDRAKGYTF
V gene: TRBV28; J gene: TRBJ1-5; CDR3 protein: CASSLNGRPQHF
V gene: TRBV5-4; J gene: TRBJ2-7; CDR3 protein: CASSLYGGYEQYF
V gene: TRBV2; J gene: TRBJ2-6; CDR3 protein: CASKDGGGSGANVLTF
V gene: TRBV6-1; J gene: TRBJ2-4; CDR3 protein: CASSEWAGGPVNIQYF
V gene: TRBV4-2; J gene: TRBJ1-3; CDR3 protein: CASSQDANYPSGNTIYF
V gene: TRBV4-2; J gene: TRBJ1-5; CDR3 protein: CASSQDSGQVAGPQHF
V gene: TRBV18; J gene: TRBJ2-7; CDR3 protein: CASSKPGQASEQYF
V gene: TRBV30; J gene: TRBJ2-7; CDR3 protein: CAWSSGLAIPARGEQYF
V gene: TRBV5-1; J gene: TRBJ1-1; CDR3 protein: CASSSTGGITRGNTEAFF
V gene: TRBV7-7; J gene: TRBJ2-5; CDR3 protein: CASSLGEGKETQYF
V gene: TRBV7-8; J gene: TRBJ1-6; CDR3 protein: CASSLASKAFGDSPLHF
V gene: TRBV5-6; J gene: TRBJ2-2; CDR3 protein: CASSWRRPANTGELFF
V gene: TRBV19; J gene: TRBJ1-1; CDR3 protein: CASSPLEEANTEAFF
V gene: TRBV19; J gene: TRBJ2-3; CDR3 protein: CASSYTLSLDTQYF
V gene: TRBV6-5; J gene: TRBJ1-6; CDR3 protein: CASSQGGNSPLHF
V gene: TRBV7-2; J gene: TRBJ2-3; CDR3 protein: CASRTKGGTDTQYF
V gene: TRBV5-6; J gene: TRBJ1-1; CDR3 protein: CASSPRGGGPTEAFF
V gene: TRBV4-1; J gene: TRBJ2-1; CDR3 protein: CASSPRRLAGESIYNEQFF
V gene: TRBV7-2; J gene: TRBJ2-1; CDR3 protein: CASSHSGQGGYNEQFF
V gene: TRBV21-1; J gene: TRBJ1-4; CDR3 protein: CASSSLRTGGEKLFF
V gene: TRBV9; J gene: TRBJ1-1; CDR3 protein: CASSVANDGDPTEAFF
V gene: TRBV7-6; J gene: TRBJ2-1; CDR3 protein: CASSSRGLAGAPNEQFF
V gene: TRBV10-3; J gene: TRBJ2-1; CDR3 protein: CASRLAEGGDEQFF
V gene: TRBV7-3; J gene: TRBJ1-3; CDR3 protein: CASSLGRGRGNTIYF
V gene: TRBV6-1; J gene: TRBJ2-1; CDR3 protein: CASRGDRSGNEQFF
V gene: TRBV19; J gene: TRBJ2-3; CDR3 protein: CASSPQWGADTQYF
V gene: TRBV18; J gene: TRBJ2-3; CDR3 protein: CASSGTGRDTQYF
V gene: TRBV19; J gene: TRBJ1-5; CDR3 protein: CASTLYSGTVSNQPQHF
V gene: TRBV9; J gene: TRBJ2-5; CDR3 protein: CASSAETLAGGHQETQYF
V gene: TRBV21-1; J gene: TRBJ1-2; CDR3 protein: CASRSRGNGYTF
V gene: TRBV14; J gene: TRBJ1-1; CDR3 protein: CASSQDLRVGIMNTEAFF
V gene: TRBV7-2; J gene: TRBJ2-4; CDR3 protein: CASSLGGGSGNIQYF
V gene: TRBV7-3; J gene: TRBJ2-3; CDR3 protein: CASSPTGTDTQYF
V gene: TRBV19; J gene: TRBJ2-4; CDR3 protein: CASSGTGLGDIQYF
V gene: TRBV19; J gene: TRBJ1-5; CDR3 protein: CASRYSGPGNQPQHF
V gene: TRBV27; J gene: TRBJ2-7; CDR3 protein: CASSRKTESYEQYF
V gene: TRBV9; J gene: TRBJ2-3; CDR3 protein: CASSVPDGLYPSTDTQYF
V gene: TRBV7-2; J gene: TRBJ2-5; CDR3 protein: CASEQNQETQYF
V gene: TRBV2; J gene: TRBJ2-5; CDR3 protein: CASSELAGGETQYF
V gene: TRBV7-2; J gene: TRBJ1-3; CDR3 protein: CASSAISQGYSGNTIYF
V gene: TRBV11-2; J gene: TRBJ2-1; CDR3 protein: CASSVQVAVSYNEQFF
V gene: TRBV5-1; J gene: TRBJ1-1; CDR3 protein: CASSRTAMNTEAFF